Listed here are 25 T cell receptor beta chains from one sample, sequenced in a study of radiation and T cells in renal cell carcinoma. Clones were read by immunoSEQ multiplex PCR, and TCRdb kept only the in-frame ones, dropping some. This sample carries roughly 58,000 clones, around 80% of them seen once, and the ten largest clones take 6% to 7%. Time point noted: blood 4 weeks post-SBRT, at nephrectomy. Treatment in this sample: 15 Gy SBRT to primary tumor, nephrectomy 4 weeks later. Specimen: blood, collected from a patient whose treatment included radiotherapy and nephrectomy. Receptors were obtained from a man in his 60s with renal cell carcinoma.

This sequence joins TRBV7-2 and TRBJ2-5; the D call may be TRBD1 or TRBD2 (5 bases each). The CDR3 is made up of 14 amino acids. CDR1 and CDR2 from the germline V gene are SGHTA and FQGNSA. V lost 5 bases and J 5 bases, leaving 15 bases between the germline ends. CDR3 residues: CASSLRLRGETQYF. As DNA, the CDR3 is TGTGCCAGCAGCCTGAGACTCCGGGGCGAGACCCAGTACTTC. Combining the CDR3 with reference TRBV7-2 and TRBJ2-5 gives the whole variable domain GAGVSQSPSNKVTEKGKDVELRCDPISGHTALYWYRQSLGQGLEFLIYFQGNSAPDKSGLPSDRFSAERTGGSVSTLTIQRTQQEDSAVYLCASSLRLRGETQYFGPGTRLLVL.

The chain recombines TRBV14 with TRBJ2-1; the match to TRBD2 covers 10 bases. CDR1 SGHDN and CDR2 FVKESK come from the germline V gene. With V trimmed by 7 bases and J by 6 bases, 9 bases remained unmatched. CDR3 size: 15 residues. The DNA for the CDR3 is TGTGCCAGCAACCGTCGGGCTAGCGGGGGCAATGAGCAGTTCTTC. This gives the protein CASNRRASGGNEQFF.

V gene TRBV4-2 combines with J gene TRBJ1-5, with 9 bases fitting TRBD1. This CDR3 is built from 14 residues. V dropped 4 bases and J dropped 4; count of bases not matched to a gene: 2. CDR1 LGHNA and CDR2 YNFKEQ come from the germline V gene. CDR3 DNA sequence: TGTGCCAGCAGCCTCGGACAGGGGAATCAGCCCCAGCATTTT. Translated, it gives CASSLGQGNQPQHF.

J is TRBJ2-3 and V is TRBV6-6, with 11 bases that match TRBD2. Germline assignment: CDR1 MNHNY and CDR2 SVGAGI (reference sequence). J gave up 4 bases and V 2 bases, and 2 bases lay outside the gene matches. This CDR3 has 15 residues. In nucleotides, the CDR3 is TGTGCCAGCAGTTACCCGGGACTAGCGGCAGATACGCAGTATTTT. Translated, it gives CASSYPGLAADTQYF.

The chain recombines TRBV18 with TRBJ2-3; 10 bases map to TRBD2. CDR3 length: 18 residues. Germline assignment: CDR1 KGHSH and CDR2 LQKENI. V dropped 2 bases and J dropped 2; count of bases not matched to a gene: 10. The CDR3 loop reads CASSPNPLAGVYTDTQYF. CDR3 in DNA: TGTGCCAGCTCACCAAACCCCCTAGCGGGGGTATACACAGATACGCAGTATTTT.

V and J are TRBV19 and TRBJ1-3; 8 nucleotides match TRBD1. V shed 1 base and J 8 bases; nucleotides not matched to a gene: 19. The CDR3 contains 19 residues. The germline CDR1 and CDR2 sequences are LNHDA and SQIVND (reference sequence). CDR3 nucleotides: TGTGCCAGTAGTATAGTAGGACAGGGAACTACGTTTTTGACAGACACCATATATTTT. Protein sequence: CASSIVGQGTTFLTDTIYF.

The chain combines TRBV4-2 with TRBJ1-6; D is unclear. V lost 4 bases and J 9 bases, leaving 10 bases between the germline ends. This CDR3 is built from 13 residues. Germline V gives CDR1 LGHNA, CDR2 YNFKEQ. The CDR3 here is CASSLTTVSPLHF. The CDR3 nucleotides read TGTGCCAGCAGCCTAACGACGGTTTCACCCCTCCACTTT.

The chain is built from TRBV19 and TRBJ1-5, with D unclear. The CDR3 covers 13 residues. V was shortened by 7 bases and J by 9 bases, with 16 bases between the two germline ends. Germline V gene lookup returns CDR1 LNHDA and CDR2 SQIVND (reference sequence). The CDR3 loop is CASTRTIGGPQHF. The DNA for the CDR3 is TGTGCCAGTACTCGGACTATCGGTGGGCCCCAGCATTTT. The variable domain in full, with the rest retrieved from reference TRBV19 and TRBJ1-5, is DGGITQSPKYLFRKEGQNVTLSCEQNLNHDAMYWYRQDPGQGLRLIYYSQIVNDFQKGDIAEGYSVSREKKESFPLTVTSAQKNPTAFYLCASTRTIGGPQHFGDGTRLSIL.

The CDR3 spells CASRPAGEAGELFF. The CDR3 bases are TGTGCCAGCAGACCTGCCGGGGAGGCCGGGGAGCTGTTTTTT. J is TRBJ2-2 and V is TRBV27; D is possibly TRBD2 (6 bases). From germline, CDR1 is MNHEY and CDR2 SMNVEV (reference sequence). The V end was cut by 6 bases, the J end by 6 bases, with 14 bases between. This CDR3 has 14 amino acids.

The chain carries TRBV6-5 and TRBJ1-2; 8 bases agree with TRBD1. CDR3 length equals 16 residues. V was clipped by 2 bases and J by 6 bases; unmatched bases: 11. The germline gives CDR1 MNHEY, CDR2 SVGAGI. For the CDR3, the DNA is TGTGCCAGCAGTTACACGGGCAGGGGGCTTCGTAATGGCTACACCTTC. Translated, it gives CASSYTGRGLRNGYTF.

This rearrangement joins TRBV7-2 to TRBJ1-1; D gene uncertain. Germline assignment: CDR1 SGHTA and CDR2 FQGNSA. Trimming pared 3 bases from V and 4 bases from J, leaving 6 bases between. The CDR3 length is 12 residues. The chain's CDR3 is CASSFFSTEAFF. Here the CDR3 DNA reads TGTGCCAGCAGCTTTTTTAGCACTGAAGCTTTCTTT.

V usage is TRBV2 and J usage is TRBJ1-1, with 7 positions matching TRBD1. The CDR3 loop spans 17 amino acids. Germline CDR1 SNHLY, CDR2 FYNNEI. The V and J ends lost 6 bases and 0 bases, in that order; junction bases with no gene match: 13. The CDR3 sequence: CASRSGDSPYMNTEAFF. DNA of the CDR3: TGTGCCAGCAGGAGCGGGGACAGTCCATACATGAACACTGAAGCTTTCTTT.

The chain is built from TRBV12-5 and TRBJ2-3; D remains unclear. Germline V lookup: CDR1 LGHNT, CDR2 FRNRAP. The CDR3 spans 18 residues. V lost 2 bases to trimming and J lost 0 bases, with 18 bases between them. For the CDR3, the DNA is TGTGCTAGTGGTTTGATCAGGATCGCTTCGACTAGCACAGATACGCAGTATTTT. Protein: CASGLIRIASTSTDTQYF.

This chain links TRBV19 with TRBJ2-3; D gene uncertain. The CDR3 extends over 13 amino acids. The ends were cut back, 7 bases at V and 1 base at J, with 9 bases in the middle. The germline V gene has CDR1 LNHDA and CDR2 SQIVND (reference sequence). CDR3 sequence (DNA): TGTGCCAGTAAGACGGGTGGCACAGATACGCAGTATTTT. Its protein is CASKTGGTDTQYF.

The CDR3 region is CASSQPGAARANEQFF. As DNA, the CDR3 is TGTGCCAGCAGCCAACCCGGGGCCGCCCGAGCCAATGAGCAGTTCTTC. The rearrangement uses TRBV7-3 and TRBJ2-1, with D perhaps matching TRBD1 or TRBD2 (5 bases each). The germline CDR1 and CDR2 sequences are SGHTA and FQGTGA. The CDR3 totals 16 residues. V was trimmed by 5 bases and J by 6 bases, leaving 20 bases between them.

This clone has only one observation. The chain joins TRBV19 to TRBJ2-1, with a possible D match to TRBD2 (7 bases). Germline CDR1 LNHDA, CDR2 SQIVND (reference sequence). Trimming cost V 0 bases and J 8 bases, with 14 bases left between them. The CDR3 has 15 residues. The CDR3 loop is CASSIEGGGRYEQFF. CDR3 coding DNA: TGTGCCAGTAGTATAGAAGGGGGGGGAAGGTATGAGCAGTTCTTC.

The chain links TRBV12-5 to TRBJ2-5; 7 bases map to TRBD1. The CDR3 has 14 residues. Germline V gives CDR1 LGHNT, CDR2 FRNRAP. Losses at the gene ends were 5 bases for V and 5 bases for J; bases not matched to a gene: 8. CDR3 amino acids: CASGTGQVGETQYF. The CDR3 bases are TGTGCTAGTGGTACCGGACAGGTAGGGGAGACCCAGTACTTC. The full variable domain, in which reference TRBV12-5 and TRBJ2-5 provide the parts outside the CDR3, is DARVTQTPRHKVTEMGQEVTMRCQPILGHNTVFWYRQTMMQGLELLAYFRNRAPLDDSGMPKDRFSAEMPDATLATLKIQPSEPRDSAVYFCASGTGQVGETQYFGPGTRLLVL.

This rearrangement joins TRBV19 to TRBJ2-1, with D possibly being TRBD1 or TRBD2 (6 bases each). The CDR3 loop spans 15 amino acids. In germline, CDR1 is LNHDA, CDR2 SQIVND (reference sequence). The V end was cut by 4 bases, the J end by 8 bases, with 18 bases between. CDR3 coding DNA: TGTGCCAGTAGTAGGGATATGGGGGGCCCGGATGAGCAGTTCTTC. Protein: CASSRDMGGPDEQFF.

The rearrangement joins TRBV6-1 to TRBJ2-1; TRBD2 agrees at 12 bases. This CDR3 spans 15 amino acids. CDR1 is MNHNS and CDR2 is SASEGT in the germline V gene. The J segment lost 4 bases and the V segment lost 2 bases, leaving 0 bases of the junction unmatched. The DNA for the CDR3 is TGTGCCAGCAGTGAACTAGCGGGGGGGTACAATGAGCAGTTCTTC. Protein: CASSELAGGYNEQFF.

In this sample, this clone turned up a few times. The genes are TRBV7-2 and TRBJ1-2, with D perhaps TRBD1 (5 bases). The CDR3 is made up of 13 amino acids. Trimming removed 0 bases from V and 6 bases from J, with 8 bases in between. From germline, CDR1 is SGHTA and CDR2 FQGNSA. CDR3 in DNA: TGTGCCAGCAGCTTAGCGGGGCCAGATGGCTACACCTTC. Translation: CASSLAGPDGYTF.

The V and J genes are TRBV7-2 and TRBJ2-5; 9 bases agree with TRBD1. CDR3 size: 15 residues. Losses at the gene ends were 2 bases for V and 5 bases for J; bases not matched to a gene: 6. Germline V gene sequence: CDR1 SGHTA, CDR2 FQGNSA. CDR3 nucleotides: TGTGCCAGCAGCTTACAACAGGGGGCGCTGGAGACCCAGTACTTC. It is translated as CASSLQQGALETQYF.

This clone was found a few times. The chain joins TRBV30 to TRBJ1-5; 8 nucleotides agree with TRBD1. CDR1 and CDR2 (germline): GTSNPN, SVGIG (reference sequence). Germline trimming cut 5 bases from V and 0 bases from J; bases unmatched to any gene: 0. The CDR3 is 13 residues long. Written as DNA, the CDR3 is TGTGCCTGGGGGACAGGTAGCAATCAGCCCCAGCATTTT. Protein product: CAWGTGSNQPQHF.

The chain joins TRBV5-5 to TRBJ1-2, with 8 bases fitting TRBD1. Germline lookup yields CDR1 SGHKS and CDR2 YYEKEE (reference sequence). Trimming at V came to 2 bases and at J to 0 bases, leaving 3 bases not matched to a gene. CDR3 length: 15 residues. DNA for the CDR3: TGTGCCAGCAGCTTCGAGGGACAGGCTAACTATGGCTACACCTTC. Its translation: CASSFEGQANYGYTF. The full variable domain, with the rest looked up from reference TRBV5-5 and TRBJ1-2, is DAGVTQSPTHLIKTRGQQVTLRCSPISGHKSVSWYQQVLGQGPQFIFQYYEKEERGRGNFPDRFSARQFPNYSSELNVNALLLGDSALYLCASSFEGQANYGYTFGSGTRLTVV.

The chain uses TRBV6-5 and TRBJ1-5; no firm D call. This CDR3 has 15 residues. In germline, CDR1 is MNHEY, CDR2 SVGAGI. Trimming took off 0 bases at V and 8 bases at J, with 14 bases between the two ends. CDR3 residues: CASSYSPQPTEPQHF. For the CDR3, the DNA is TGTGCCAGCAGTTACTCCCCACAACCCACTGAGCCCCAGCATTTT.

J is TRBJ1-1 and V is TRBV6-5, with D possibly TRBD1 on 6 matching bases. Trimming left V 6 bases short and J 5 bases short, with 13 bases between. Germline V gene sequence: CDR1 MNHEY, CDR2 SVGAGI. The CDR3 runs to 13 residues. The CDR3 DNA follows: TGTGCCAGCAGATCCTTGAGGGGGACTGAAGCTTTCTTT. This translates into CASRSLRGTEAFF.